Sequencing of this T cell receptor (beta chain) was carried out in a study of identical twins (TCRdb year 2016). Regarding the complete study: To test whether fetal clonotypes persist, the study used deep sequencing on TCR alpha and beta repertoires from monozygotic twins, unrelated adults of various ages, and cord blood. To rule out contamination, replicate twin experiments were performed at different times with different library preparation protocols. Broad study findings and their caveats: Out-of-frame TCR alpha sharing in monozygotic twins was systematically underestimated by recombination models, whereas sharing between unrelated individuals was in agreement with the recombination models. Invariant T cells such as MAIT and iNKT could partly confound zero-insertion analyses, although diverse VJ usage argued against such confounding for most clonotypes. Because the same donors could not be followed over many years, the conclusions depended on cross-sectional statistical analysis. Fewer insertions were carried by abundant cord blood beta clonotypes; a weaker similar trend was observed in young adult naive repertoires, while no such trend was observed in memory repertoires. A weaker excess of twin sharing was found in beta out-of-frame sequences because the signal-to-noise ratio was lowered by fewer shared sequences. Compared with coincidental sharing between unrelated individuals, out-of-frame TCR alpha sequences shared between twins showed an excess of sequences with low generation probability.

The library came from 5' RACE. The run used an Illumina HiSeq 2000. A universal primer binding site was introduced by template switching, and a unique molecular identifier was present in the final cDNA, enabling accurate counting of TCR cDNA molecules. First-strand cDNA for TCR alpha and beta chains was synthesized from specific primers in the conserved constant-segment region. To control for contamination, every cDNA library was double barcoded, receiving both a SMART-Mk sample barcode and Illumina barcodes. TruSeq adapter sequences and Illumina sample barcodes were added in two successive PCR steps. The TCR alpha and beta cDNA libraries were sequenced on the Illumina HiSeq platform using custom primers. In the original analysis: Unique molecular identifiers were extracted from raw reads with MiGEC, and CDR3 positions were determined with MiXCR. Recombination models were inferred per individual with the repgenHMM and IGoR tools using an EM algorithm. Shared clonotype analysis was performed with the tcR package in R, normalizing sharing by the product of cloneset sizes. Out-of-frame nonproductive sequences were analyzed to study raw recombination free of thymic and clonal selection effects. Starting from the raw public reads, TCRdb applied fastp trimming at Q25, assembled clones with MiXCR and retained in-frame beta chains. Under each unique CDR3 protein, matching rows form one entry showing the most common genes and DNA. TCRdb's processing, not the authors' own work, is the source of the V and J calls. The table for this sample lists under 300,000 distinct CDR3 sequences; over 11% of them were counted only once. Together, the top ten hold approximately 8.2% of the sample.

The CDR3 runs 17 residues from the cysteine to the phenylalanine. Just the 51-base CDR3 DNA is kept, in frame starting at base 1. CDR1 and CDR2 are drawn from the germline V gene: KGHSH, LQKENI. V lost 1 base and J lost 5 bases, and the count of bases not matched to a germline gene is 14. All donors were healthy Caucasians. Miltenyi CD45RO+ enrichment and human naive T-cell isolation kits were used to isolate memory (CD45RO+) and naive T cells from PBMC. A word on this clonotype: This receptor's antigen is unknown. Per-base quality was not reported, and no clone a single base away is much larger than it.

Recombination joined TRBV18 with TRBJ2-7, and TRBD2 matches 7 of the central bases. Sequenced sample: memory (CD45RO+) T cells sorted from blood. This sample's cell subset or site label indicates: CD45RO+ enriched T cells. The sequence was collected from a woman in her late teens or twenties in good health. The CDR3 region reads CASSPRTSALLRDEQYF. The DNA sequence is given as TGTGCCAGCTCACCACGAACTAGCGCCCTCCTACGGGACGAGCAGTACTTC.